This TCR beta chain was found in a study of blood T cell repertoires in COVID-19. Here immunoSEQ multiplex PCR was the method, and the copy in TCRdb shows in-frame clones only, minus some. The table records tens of thousands of clones, 70% to 85% of them present only once. The clonotype comes from a woman in her sixties with acute or convalescent COVID-19. Sequenced sample: peripheral blood.

CDR3 sequence reads: CASSQARGTQYF. The CDR3 DNA is TGTGCCAGCAGCCAAGCCCGAGGGACCCAGTACTTC. The chain combines TRBV3-1 (or the pseudogene TRBV3-2) with TRBJ2-5; D gene ambiguous. Trimming cost V 1 base and J 7 bases, with 7 bases left between them. The CDR3 is made up of 12 amino acids. Germline V CDR1 and CDR2: LGHDT, YNNKEL (reference sequence).